The clone carrying this T cell receptor (beta chain) was seen more than once but under ten times. Genomic DNA of every subset was divided equally among multiple immunoSEQ plates. TCRdb's table, derived via immunoSEQ multiplex PCR, lists solely in-frame clones and lacks some. Of about 2.4 million clones detected, 90% to 95% appear once; the ten largest clones hold about 0.38%. This record belongs to a study of shared clonotypes between healthy human individuals. V lost 5 bases to trimming and J lost 3 bases, with 16 bases between them. Germline CDR1 is SNHLY and CDR2 is FYNNEI. This CDR3 is 15 amino acids long.

V gene TRBV2 combines with J gene TRBJ1-2, with D perhaps matching TRBD1 (6 bases). The clonotype was recovered from a man aged 18 to 29 in good health. Some clones in this sample may be carry-over from other donors' samples. The sample comprised naive CD4+ T cells from PBMCs. Subset meaning: CD45RA+ positively selected. For the CDR3, the DNA is TGTGCCAGCAGTAGCTCGTCAGGGGACGACTATGGCTACACCTTC. Translating it yields CASSSSSGDDYGYTF. Based on the CDR3 plus reference TRBV2 and TRBJ1-2, the full variable domain is EPEVTQTPSHQVTQMGQEVILRCVPISNHLYFYWYRQILGQKVEFLVSFYNNEISEKSEIFDDQFSVERPDGSNFTLKIRSTKLEDSAMYFCASSSSSGDDYGYTFGSGTRLTVV.